The present T cell receptor beta chain was sequenced within a study of shared clonotypes between healthy human individuals. V lost 0 bases and J lost 3; bases outside the gene matches: 14. The CDR3 extends over 18 amino acids. Germline CDR1 reads GTSNPN; CDR2 reads SVGIG (reference sequence). Assay used: immunoSEQ multiplex PCR; TCRdb lists only in-frame clones, some missing. The sample records millions of clones, roughly 96% being singletons. The chain joins TRBV30 to TRBJ1-1; TRBD1 aligns across 9 bases. The source of this sequence is a man aged 18 to 29 in good health. Sequences were obtained from naive CD4+ T cells sorted from blood. Documented subset: CD45RA+ positively selected. CDR3 bases: TGTGCCTGGAGTGTACCTGACAGGGGGAGGTCTGGGTACACTGAAGCTTTCTTT. Translating gives CAWSVPDRGRSGYTEAFF.